This TCR beta chain was found in a study of control samples from healthy donors and cancer patients (dated by TCRdb to about 2020). The library was prepared using the immunoSEQ multiplex PCR assay. In TCRdb, the immuneACCESS table is reduced to in-frame sequences with V and J assigned. These tables do not hold every clone; where another copy was compared, an unresolved V gene accounts for under half, and the others remain unexplained. In this sample the table shows about 79,000 clones, 93% of which occur a single time. The top ten clones comprise 0.95% to 1.5% of the sample. Ends trimmed: V by 3 bases, J by 10 bases; bases unmatched to a gene: 7. Its CDR3 holds 12 amino acids, cysteine through phenylalanine. The entry retains the CDR3 DNA only, 36 bases that are in frame from base 1. The germline V gene yields SQVTM for CDR1 and ANQGSEA for CDR2. To note about this clone: Its target antigen remains unknown. No much larger clonotype is one base removed from it; base qualities were not supplied.

The TCR originated in a woman in her 40s with lung cancer. The chain links TRBV29-1 with TRBJ2-3, with 7 junctional bases fitting TRBD1. The sample comprised PBMCs. The DNA reads as follows: TGCAGCGTTGAGGGGGACAGCTTGGCGCAGTATTTT. The encoded protein is CSVEGDSLAQYF.